The 22 T cell receptor beta chains listed next were all sequenced from one sample in a study of CD8+ T cells in alopecia areata. Stated treatment: oral pan-JAK inhibitor, 5-10 mg twice daily. Extracted from the samples, RNA was reverse transcribed into cDNA to serve as the sequencing template. The data were produced by immunoSEQ multiplex PCR, yet TCRdb's version contains in-frame clones alone and is incomplete. This table has 200,000 to 250,000 clones, about 58% appearing once. The material sequenced was CD4+ T cells sorted from blood, taken at week 4, from a patient treated with tofacitinib. These receptors were obtained from a human donor with alopecia areata.

This chain links TRBV25-1 with TRBJ2-1; tentative D call: TRBD1 (5 bases). CDR1 MGHDK and CDR2 SYGVNS come from the germline V gene. V was trimmed by 3 bases and J by 0 bases, leaving 12 bases between them. This CDR3 comprises 16 residues. The CDR3 DNA follows: TGTGCCAGCAGTGATCCCAGGGTAGACTCCTACAATGAGCAGTTCTTC. It codes for CASSDPRVDSYNEQFF.

The chain links TRBV5-1 to TRBJ2-2; 7 nucleotides line up with TRBD2. The germline CDR1 and CDR2 sequences are SGHRS and YFSETQ. This CDR3 is 15 amino acids long. V gave up 4 bases and J gave up 2 bases; unmatched junction bases: 5. CDR3 nucleotides: TGCGCCAGCAGCCGGACTAGTCCTAACACCGGGGAGCTGTTTTTT. Encoded protein: CASSRTSPNTGELFF.

The chain is built from TRBV10-3 and TRBJ1-1; D may be TRBD1 (5 bases). The germline V and J ends were trimmed by 4 bases and 1 base, with 10 bases remaining between them. The germline gives CDR1 ENHRY, CDR2 SYGVKD. The CDR3 sequence is 14 residues long. The CDR3 spells CAISVTGSNTEAFF. DNA for the CDR3: TGTGCCATCAGTGTAACAGGCTCGAACACTGAAGCTTTCTTT.

In this sample, this clone turned up a few times. The chain recombines TRBV18 with TRBJ2-1; D possibly corresponds to TRBD2 (6 bases). The length of the CDR3 is 16 residues. Germline V CDR1 and CDR2: KGHSH, LQKENI. The germline V and J ends were trimmed by 3 bases and 1 base, with 13 bases remaining between them. Here the CDR3 DNA reads TGTGCCAGCTCACCCCCACTAGCCAAATCCTACAATGAGCAGTTCTTC. Its translation: CASSPPLAKSYNEQFF. The full variable domain, with the rest looked up from reference TRBV18 and TRBJ2-1, is NAGVMQNPRHLVRRRGQEARLRCSPMKGHSHVYWYRQLPEEGLKFMVYLQKENIIDESGMPKERFSAEFPKEGPSILRIQQVVRGDSAAYFCASSPPLAKSYNEQFFGPGTRLTVL.

This clone was detected once. The chain uses TRBV15 and TRBJ1-5; D unclear. The CDR3 contains 13 residues. Trimming pared 0 bases from V and 5 bases from J, leaving 5 bases between. Germline values: CDR1 LNHNV, CDR2 YYDKDF (reference sequence). CDR3 sequence: CATSRDWDQPQHF. In nucleotides, the CDR3 is TGTGCCACCAGCAGAGATTGGGATCAGCCCCAGCATTTT. Supplemented by reference TRBV15 and TRBJ1-5, the full variable domain reads DAMVIQNPRYQVTQFGKPVTLSCSQTLNHNVMYWYQQKSSQAPKLLFHYYDKDFNNEADTPDNFQSRRPNTSFCFLDIRSPGLGDTAMYLCATSRDWDQPQHFGDGTRLSIL.

Turning to this clone: Distinct nucleotide sequences in the sample also encode this CDR3. V and J are TRBV20-1 and TRBJ1-2; D not certain. Germline lookup yields CDR1 DFQATT and CDR2 SNEGSKA (reference sequence). The CDR3 has 11 amino acids. Trimming took 3 bases from V and 4 from J, leaving 6 bases between them. This chain's CDR3 is CSASGVYGYTF. The CDR3 bases are TGCAGTGCTAGCGGGGTCTATGGCTACACCTTC.

The chain links TRBV23-1 to TRBJ2-5; 9 positions match TRBD1. TRBV23-1 is placed among ORFs of uncertain function. This CDR3 spans 18 amino acids. V trimming: 6 bases; J trimming: 4 bases; junction bases outside the gene matches: 18. The CDR3 DNA is TGCGCCAGCAGGAGAGGGACAGGGACGACTAGCCCTCGAGAGACCCAGTACTTC. Its translation: CASRRGTGTTSPRETQYF.

This chain uses TRBV7-3 with TRBJ1-6, with D possibly TRBD1 on 5 matching bases. V lost 0 bases to trimming and J lost 7 bases, with 10 bases between them. The CDR3 sequence is 15 residues long. Per germline, CDR1 SGHTA and CDR2 FQGTGA. This chain's CDR3 is CASSLTPGENSPLHF. In DNA, the CDR3 is TGTGCCAGCAGCTTAACCCCGGGGGAAAATTCACCCCTCCACTTT.

This chain joins TRBV29-1 and TRBJ1-2, with TRBD1 matching 7 bases. Losses at the gene ends were 7 bases for V and 8 bases for J; bases not matched to a gene: 7. Germline V gene data show CDR1 as SQVTM and CDR2 as ANQGSEA. This CDR3 has 11 amino acids. CDR3 nucleotides: TGCAGCGCCCAGCAGGGGGGCGGCTACACCTTC. This gives the protein CSAQQGGGYTF. The whole variable domain, remainder taken from reference TRBV29-1 and TRBJ1-2, is SAVISQKPSRDICQRGTSLTIQCQVDSQVTMMFWYRQQPGQSLTLIATANQGSEATYESGFVIDKFPISRPNLTFSTLTVSNMSPEDSSIYLCSAQQGGGYTFGSGTRLTVV.

The chain uses TRBV25-1 and TRBJ2-7; 9 bases are a match to TRBD1. There are 14 residues in the CDR3. Losses at the gene ends were 4 bases for V and 12 bases for J; bases not matched to a gene: 13. Germline lookup yields CDR1 MGHDK and CDR2 SYGVNS. The CDR3 DNA is TGTGCCAGCAGTGTACTAGAGGGACAGGGCCCCAGGTACTTC. Translating it yields CASSVLEGQGPRYF.

This clone has just one count. This chain links TRBV25-1 with TRBJ1-2; D call uncertain. Trimming took off 3 bases at V and 7 bases at J, with 6 bases between the two ends. Germline assignment: CDR1 MGHDK and CDR2 SYGVNS. The CDR3 consists of 11 residues. DNA for the CDR3: TGTGCCAGCAGTGAGGGGTCTGGCTACACCTTC. Amino acid sequence: CASSEGSGYTF.

V usage is TRBV5-6 and J usage is TRBJ1-2; D unclear. The V and J ends lost 2 bases and 8 bases respectively, with 19 bases between them. Germline V lookup: CDR1 SGHDT, CDR2 YYEEEE. The CDR3 is made up of 15 amino acids. The CDR3 DNA sequence: TGTGCCAGCAGCTTTCGCGGAGAGCAAATGCGGGGCTACACCTTC. Residues: CASSFRGEQMRGYTF.

Points on this clone: The germline gene is not matched at one end of the junction; a read error may be the cause. The chain has TRBV6-5 and TRBJ1-1; D gene ambiguous. From germline, CDR1 is MNHEY and CDR2 SVGAGI. The CDR3 consists of 13 residues. CDR3 sequence reads: CASSNSGNTEAFF. CDR3 bases: TGTGCCAGCAGTAACTCGGGGAACACTGAAGCTTTCTTT.

The chain recombines TRBV29-1 with TRBJ2-3; D gene ambiguous. The germline V gene has CDR1 SQVTM and CDR2 ANQGSEA. This CDR3 is 11 amino acids long. V shed 2 bases and J shed 4 bases, with 4 bases lying between them. The CDR3, as DNA: TGCAGCGTTGAAAACGCAGATACGCAGTATTTT. Its translation: CSVENADTQYF.

The rearrangement uses TRBV6-1 and TRBJ2-7, with 10 bases that match TRBD2. Germline V gives CDR1 MNHNS, CDR2 SASEGT. CDR3 size: 15 residues. Trimming took 5 bases from V and 3 from J; bases not matched to a gene: 7. For the CDR3, the DNA is TGTGCCAGCAGTCAACGGACTAGCGGCCACTACGAGCAGTACTTC. It is translated as CASSQRTSGHYEQYF.

This clone was detected a few times. The rearrangement links TRBV10-3 to TRBJ2-5, with D uncertain. Germline CDR1 and CDR2: ENHRY and SYGVKD. The V and J ends lost 0 bases and 7 bases respectively, with 18 bases between them. CDR3 length equals 16 residues. CDR3 in DNA: TGTGCCATCAGTGAGTCGGTGGGTTCTGCCCGCGGGACCCAGTACTTC. Amino acid sequence: CAISESVGSARGTQYF.

V and J are TRBV5-1 and TRBJ2-2; 10 bases fit TRBD1. The CDR3 is made up of 16 amino acids. V shed 4 bases, J shed 4 bases, and the junction held 7 bases outside the gene matches. The germline gives CDR1 SGHRS, CDR2 YFSETQ. For the CDR3, the DNA is TGCGCCAGCAGCCACCGGACAGGGGGGTCCACCGGGGAGCTGTTTTTT. Protein: CASSHRTGGSTGELFF.

This clone was counted only a few times. The chain carries TRBV18 and TRBJ1-6; 12 bases map to TRBD1. Germline loops: CDR1 KGHSH, CDR2 LQKENI. The CDR3 has 18 amino acids. J lost 10 bases, V lost 3 bases, and 13 bases had no gene match. The CDR3 DNA follows: TGTGCCAGCTCACCCGGAGCGGGACAGGGGGCATCGTGGTCACCCCTCCACTTT. It codes for CASSPGAGQGASWSPLHF.

This chain joins TRBV5-6 and TRBJ2-3; TRBD1 might be the D (5 bases). The CDR3 loop spans 14 amino acids. V lost 4 bases and J lost 0, with 9 bases in between. Germline CDR1 and CDR2: SGHDT and YYEEEE. The CDR3 sequence is CASSPWTSTDTQYF. The CDR3 DNA is TGTGCCAGCAGCCCGTGGACAAGCACAGATACGCAGTATTTT.

The chain couples TRBV7-9 to TRBJ1-1; maybe TRBD1 (6 bases). V was trimmed by 2 bases and J by 2 bases, leaving 9 bases between them. CDR1 is SEHNR and CDR2 is FQNEAQ in the germline V gene (reference sequence). The CDR3 loop spans 14 amino acids. The CDR3, as DNA: TGTGCCAGCAGCTTACAGGGGCCAAACACTGAAGCTTTCTTT. Translated: CASSLQGPNTEAFF.

V is TRBV6-6 and J is TRBJ2-1, with D perhaps matching TRBD2 (6 bases). The CDR3 runs to 15 residues. Germline assignment: CDR1 MNHNY and CDR2 SVGAGI (reference sequence). Trimming left V 8 bases short and J 0 bases short, with 14 bases between. The CDR3 is CASAAGPFSYNEQFF. The CDR3 DNA reads TGTGCCAGCGCCGCGGGGCCCTTCTCCTACAATGAGCAGTTCTTC.

This clone was counted a few times. The CDR3 region has the DNA TGCGCCAGCAGCGCAGGTGGGCTAAGGCACCAAGAGACCCAGTACTTC. Translated, it gives CASSAGGLRHQETQYF. This sequence joins TRBV5-1 and TRBJ2-5; D is undetermined. CDR1 and CDR2 from the germline V gene are SGHRS and YFSETQ. The CDR3 spans 16 residues. V was shortened by 4 bases and J by 0 bases, with 16 bases between the two germline ends.